One and the same sample provided the 18 T cell receptor beta chains below, sequenced in a study of Ad26.COV2.S vaccination and SARS-CoV-2 variants. Treatment: about 20 received Ad26.COV2.S at low or high dose, single or two shots; roughly five received placebo; per-sample allocation not given. Collection of samples fell on day 63 after the first vaccine or placebo injection. Only in-frame clones appear in the TCRdb table, and some are missing; sequencing was by immunoSEQ multiplex PCR. Of 440,000 or so clones listed, 80% to 90% are singletons. The material was peripheral blood, obtained in a trial of Ad26.COV2.S vaccine versus placebo. The source is a person aged 18-60 years who received the Ad26.COV2.S COVID-19 vaccine or a placebo.

The genes are TRBV7-2 and TRBJ2-7; 9 bases are shared with TRBD1. There are 13 residues in the CDR3. V lost 8 bases, J lost 0 bases, and 2 bases stayed unmatched. The V gene's germline CDR1 is SGHTA and CDR2 FQGNSA. CDR3 DNA sequence: TGTGCCAGCGACAGGGGGAGCTCCTACGAGCAGTACTTC. As protein: CASDRGSSYEQYF.

This rearrangement joins TRBV24-1 to TRBJ2-2; possible D gene TRBD1, 6 bases. Trimming took off 9 bases at V and 2 bases at J, with 9 bases between the two ends. In germline, CDR1 is KGHDR, CDR2 SFDVKD. CDR3 length equals 13 residues. The CDR3 nucleotides read TGTGCCACCGTGGACAGAAACACCGGGGAGCTGTTTTTT. It translates to CATVDRNTGELFF.

CDR3 in amino acids: CASSASRDRKGNTEAFF. In nucleotides, the CDR3 is TGTGCCAGCAGCGCCAGCCGGGACAGGAAGGGGAACACTGAAGCTTTCTTT. The V gene is TRBV7-2, the J gene TRBJ1-1; TRBD1 aligns across 8 bases. Germline V gene data show CDR1 as SGHTA and CDR2 as FQGNSA. This CDR3 has 17 residues. Trimming removed 5 bases from V and 1 base from J; junction bases left unmatched: 12.

The rearrangement joins TRBV7-9 to TRBJ2-4; D perhaps matches TRBD1 (5 bases). The CDR3 sequence is 14 residues long. V was cut by 5 bases and J by 6 bases, with 14 bases left in between. Germline CDR1 SEHNR, CDR2 FQNEAQ (reference sequence). The CDR3 nucleotides are TGTGCCAGCAGCCCCAATGGGGCCGGAAACATTCAGTACTTC. Encoded protein: CASSPNGAGNIQYF.

The count of this clone is one. The genes are TRBV19 and TRBJ1-6, with 8 bases aligning to TRBD1. CDR3 length: 16 residues. Looked up from germline, CDR1 is LNHDA and CDR2 is SQIVND (reference sequence). Unmatched junction bases numbered 9, after V lost 5 bases and J lost 6 bases. CDR3 sequence (DNA): TGTGCCAGTAGTTTGGGGCAGGGGGCTCCTAATTCACCCCTCCACTTT. This gives the protein CASSLGQGAPNSPLHF. The full variable domain, its missing parts supplied by reference TRBV19 and TRBJ1-6, is DGGITQSPKYLFRKEGQNVTLSCEQNLNHDAMYWYRQDPGQGLRLIYYSQIVNDFQKGDIAEGYSVSREKKESFPLTVTSAQKNPTAFYLCASSLGQGAPNSPLHFGNGTRLTVT.

V gene TRBV4-3 combines with J gene TRBJ1-2, with a tentative D call TRBD1 (5 bases). V lost 1 base to trimming and J lost 3 bases, with 18 bases between them. The CDR3 consists of 17 residues. Germline V CDR1 and CDR2: LGHNA, YSLEER. The CDR3 DNA is TGCGCCAGCAGCCAAGTTGGGTTTCGCGACAGCGACTATGGCTACACCTTC. Its protein is CASSQVGFRDSDYGYTF.

V usage is TRBV11-2 and J usage is TRBJ1-2, with D unresolved. Germline V gives CDR1 SGHAT, CDR2 FQNNGV. The V end was cut by 3 bases, the J end by 2 bases, with 13 bases between. The CDR3 covers 15 residues. The CDR3 bases are TGTGCCAGCAGCTTCGGTCCGGGAGTAAACTATGGCTACACCTTC. As protein: CASSFGPGVNYGYTF.

J is TRBJ2-1 and V is TRBV3-1 (or the pseudogene TRBV3-2); 8 bases line up with TRBD1. CDR1 is LGHDT, CDR2 YNNKEL, per germline (reference sequence). CDR3 size: 14 residues. J lost 9 bases, V lost 5 bases, and 9 bases had no gene match. The CDR3: CASSTSQGASEQFF. CDR3 bases: TGTGCCAGCAGCACCTCCCAGGGGGCAAGTGAGCAGTTCTTC.

This chain uses TRBV30 with TRBJ1-5, with D possibly matching TRBD1 (5 bases). The CDR3 has 13 residues. The germline V gene encodes CDR1 GTSNPN and CDR2 SVGIG (reference sequence). V lost 2 bases to trimming and J lost 7 bases, with 12 bases between them. CDR3: CAWSQGLGQPQHF. The CDR3, as DNA: TGTGCCTGGAGTCAGGGTTTAGGGCAGCCCCAGCATTTT.

The chain joins TRBV18 to TRBJ2-3; D ambiguous. This CDR3 has 14 residues. V shed 3 bases and J shed 1 base, with 8 bases lying between them. The V gene's germline CDR1 is KGHSH and CDR2 LQKENI. The DNA for the CDR3 is TGTGCCAGCTCACCTGGTCCAGGCACAGATACGCAGTATTTT. It encodes CASSPGPGTDTQYF.

The gene calls are TRBV27 and TRBJ2-1; D gene ambiguous. Between the trimmed V and J ends, which lost 2 bases and 0 bases, there was a span of 5 bases. The CDR3 runs to 14 residues. The germline CDR1 and CDR2 sequences are MNHEY and SMNVEV (reference sequence). The CDR3 spells CASSLAGSYNEQFF. The CDR3 DNA is TGTGCCAGCAGTTTAGCCGGCTCCTACAATGAGCAGTTCTTC.

In its sample, this clone was seen once. V and J are TRBV9 and TRBJ1-2, with D unresolved. Germline V gene data show CDR1 as SGDLS and CDR2 as YYNGEE. Trimming pared 4 bases from V and 2 bases from J, leaving 15 bases between. The CDR3 length is 15 residues. The chain's CDR3 is CASSPTSGKNYGYTF. Here the CDR3 DNA reads TGTGCCAGCAGCCCCACCTCGGGGAAGAACTATGGCTACACCTTC.

The chain is built from TRBV6-2 or TRBV6-3 and TRBJ2-1, with 7 nucleotides matching TRBD2. This CDR3 comprises 15 residues. CDR1 is MNHEY, CDR2 SVGEGT, per germline. Losses at the gene ends were 2 bases for V and 7 bases for J; bases not matched to a gene: 8. CDR3 protein: CASSYGASGWNEQFF. The DNA for the CDR3 is TGTGCCAGCAGTTACGGGGCTAGCGGTTGGAATGAGCAGTTCTTC.

The V and J genes are TRBV7-9 and TRBJ2-7; D is unclear. CDR3 size: 15 residues. Germline V CDR1 and CDR2: SEHNR, FQNEAQ (reference sequence). V was clipped by 4 bases and J by 0 bases, with 13 bases between them. The CDR3 DNA follows: TGTGCCAGCAGCTCCCCGGGCGTCAGCTCCTACGAGCAGTACTTC. As protein: CASSSPGVSSYEQYF.

This clone was recorded once. V usage is TRBV6-6 and J usage is TRBJ2-5; D unclear. Germline CDR1 is MNHNY and CDR2 is SVGAGI (reference sequence). Trimming removed 2 bases at V and 5 bases at J, with 9 bases between. This CDR3 is 13 amino acids long. The CDR3 spells CASSYGHRETQYF. CDR3 nucleotide sequence: TGTGCCAGCAGTTACGGGCATCGGGAGACCCAGTACTTC.

The rearrangement uses TRBV3-1 (or the pseudogene TRBV3-2) and TRBJ1-4; D gene ambiguous. The CDR3 has 12 amino acids. The germline gives CDR1 LGHDT, CDR2 YNNKEL (reference sequence). Trimming shortened V by 0 bases and J by 10 bases, and 6 bases separated the two germline ends. The CDR3 loop is CASSQDTRKLFF. In DNA, the CDR3 is TGTGCCAGCAGCCAAGACACTCGAAAACTGTTTTTT.

For the CDR3, the DNA is TGTGCCAGCAGTTTCTTTCAGGGGGCGGAGGAGCAGTTCTTC. This encodes CASSFFQGAEEQFF. This chain links TRBV27 with TRBJ2-1, with 8 bases lining up with TRBD1. Unmatched junction bases numbered 8, after V lost 3 bases and J lost 10 bases. CDR1 and CDR2 from the germline V gene are MNHEY and SMNVEV (reference sequence). The CDR3 totals 14 residues.

The V call is TRBV18, the J call TRBJ1-2; unclear D gene. Germline CDR1 is KGHSH and CDR2 is LQKENI. The CDR3 loop spans 14 amino acids. Trimming stripped 2 bases from V and 3 bases from J, with 10 bases between. CDR3: CASSPRFDDYGYTF. The CDR3 DNA sequence: TGTGCCAGCTCACCAAGGTTTGATGACTATGGCTACACCTTC.